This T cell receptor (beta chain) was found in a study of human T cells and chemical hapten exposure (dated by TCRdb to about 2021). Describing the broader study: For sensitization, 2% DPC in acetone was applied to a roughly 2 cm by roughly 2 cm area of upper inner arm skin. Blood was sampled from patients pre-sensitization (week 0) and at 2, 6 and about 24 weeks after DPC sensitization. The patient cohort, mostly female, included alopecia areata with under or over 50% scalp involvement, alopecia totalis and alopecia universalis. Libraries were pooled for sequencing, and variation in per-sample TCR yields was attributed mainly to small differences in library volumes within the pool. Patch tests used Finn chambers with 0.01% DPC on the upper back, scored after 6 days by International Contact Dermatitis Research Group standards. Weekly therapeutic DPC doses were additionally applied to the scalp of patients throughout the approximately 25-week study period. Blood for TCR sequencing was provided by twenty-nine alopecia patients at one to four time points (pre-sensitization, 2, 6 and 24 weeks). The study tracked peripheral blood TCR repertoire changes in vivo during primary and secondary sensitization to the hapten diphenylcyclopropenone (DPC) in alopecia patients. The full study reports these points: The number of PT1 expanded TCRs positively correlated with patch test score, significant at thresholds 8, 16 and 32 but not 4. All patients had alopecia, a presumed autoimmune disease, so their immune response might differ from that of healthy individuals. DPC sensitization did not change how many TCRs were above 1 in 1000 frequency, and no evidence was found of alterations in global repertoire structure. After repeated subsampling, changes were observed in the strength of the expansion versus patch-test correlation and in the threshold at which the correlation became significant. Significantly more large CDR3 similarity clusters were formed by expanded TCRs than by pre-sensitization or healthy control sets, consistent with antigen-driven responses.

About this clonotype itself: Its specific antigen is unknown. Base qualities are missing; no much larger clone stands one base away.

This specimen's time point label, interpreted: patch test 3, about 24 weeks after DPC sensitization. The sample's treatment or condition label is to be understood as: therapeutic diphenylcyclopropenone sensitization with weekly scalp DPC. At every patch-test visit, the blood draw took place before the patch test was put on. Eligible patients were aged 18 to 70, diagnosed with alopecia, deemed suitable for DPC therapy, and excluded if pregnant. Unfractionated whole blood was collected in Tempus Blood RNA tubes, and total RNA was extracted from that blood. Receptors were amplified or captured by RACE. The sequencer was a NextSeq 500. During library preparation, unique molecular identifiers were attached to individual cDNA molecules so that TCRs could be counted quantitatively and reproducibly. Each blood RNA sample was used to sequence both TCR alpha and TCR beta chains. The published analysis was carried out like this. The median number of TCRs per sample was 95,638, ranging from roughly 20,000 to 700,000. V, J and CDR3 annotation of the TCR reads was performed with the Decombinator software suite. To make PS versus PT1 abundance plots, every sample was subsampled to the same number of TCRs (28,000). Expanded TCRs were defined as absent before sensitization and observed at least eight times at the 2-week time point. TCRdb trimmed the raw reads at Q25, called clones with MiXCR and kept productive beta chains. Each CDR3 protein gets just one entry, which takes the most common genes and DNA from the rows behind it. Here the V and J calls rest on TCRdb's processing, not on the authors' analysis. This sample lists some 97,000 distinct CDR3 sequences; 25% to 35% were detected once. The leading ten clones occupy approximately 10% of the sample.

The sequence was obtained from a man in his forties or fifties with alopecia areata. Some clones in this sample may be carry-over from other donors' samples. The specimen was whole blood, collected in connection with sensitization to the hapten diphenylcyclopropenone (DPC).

In nucleotide form, the sequence is TGCAGTGCCCCCGGGACACCGGGGGATTGCACAGATACGCAGTATTTT. Its product reads: CSAPGTPGDCTDTQYF. The sequence joins TRBV20-1 to TRBJ2-3; the D gene cannot be resolved beyond TRBD1 or TRBD2, each matching 6 bases. CDR1 and CDR2 are drawn from the germline V gene (reference sequence): DFQATT, SNEGSKA. Inclusive of the bounding cysteine and phenylalanine, the CDR3 is 16 residues long. Only CDR3 DNA remains: 48 bases, in frame from the first base. The germline ends are 20 bases apart after V is trimmed by 6 bases and J by 1 base.